This TCR beta chain came from a study of T cell clonality in common variable immunodeficiency. This clone came up many times. The target antigen is unknown. The read finishes 3 residues shy of the CDR3 end, and the germline J gene is used to complete it. Broader study findings: CVID patient heterogeneity limited repertoire-clinical complication correlations. Reportedly, TCR beta sequences from common variable immunodeficiency showed fewer deletions and N-nucleotide insertions.

The data were produced by immunoSEQ multiplex PCR, yet TCRdb's version contains in-frame clones alone and is incomplete. The sample lists around 42,000 clones, none appearing once, the ten largest making up less than 3.5%. V lost 2 bases and J lost 6; bases outside the gene matches: 8. CDR1 is SNHLY, CDR2 FYNNEI, per germline. The CDR3 runs 16 residues. Sequencing was performed on peripheral blood mononuclear cells. This chain uses TRBV2 with TRBJ2-1; 9 bases are shared with TRBD2. The clonotype was recovered from a person aged 18 to 70 in good health. The CDR3: CASSEKIAGALNEQFF. Partial CDR3 DNA: TGTGCCAGCAGTGAAAAGATAGCGGGGGCCCTCAATGAG.